This TCR beta chain was documented in a study of blood T cell repertoires in COVID-19. Sequencing used immunoSEQ multiplex PCR; TCRdb keeps in-frame clones, though not all of them. The table lists 150,000 or so clones, roughly four fifths of them singletons. The CDR3 covers 14 residues. V shed 0 bases and J shed 2 bases, with 7 bases lying between them. Germline lookup yields CDR1 MNHNY and CDR2 SVGAGI (reference sequence). The rearrangement joins TRBV6-6 to TRBJ1-2; tentatively, D is TRBD1 (5 bases). The receptor's source is a woman at least 80 years old with active or convalescent COVID-19. The sample taken for sequencing was peripheral blood. This CDR3 reads CASSYSSGNYGYTF. For the CDR3, the DNA is TGTGCCAGCAGTTACTCGTCAGGGAACTATGGCTACACCTTC.